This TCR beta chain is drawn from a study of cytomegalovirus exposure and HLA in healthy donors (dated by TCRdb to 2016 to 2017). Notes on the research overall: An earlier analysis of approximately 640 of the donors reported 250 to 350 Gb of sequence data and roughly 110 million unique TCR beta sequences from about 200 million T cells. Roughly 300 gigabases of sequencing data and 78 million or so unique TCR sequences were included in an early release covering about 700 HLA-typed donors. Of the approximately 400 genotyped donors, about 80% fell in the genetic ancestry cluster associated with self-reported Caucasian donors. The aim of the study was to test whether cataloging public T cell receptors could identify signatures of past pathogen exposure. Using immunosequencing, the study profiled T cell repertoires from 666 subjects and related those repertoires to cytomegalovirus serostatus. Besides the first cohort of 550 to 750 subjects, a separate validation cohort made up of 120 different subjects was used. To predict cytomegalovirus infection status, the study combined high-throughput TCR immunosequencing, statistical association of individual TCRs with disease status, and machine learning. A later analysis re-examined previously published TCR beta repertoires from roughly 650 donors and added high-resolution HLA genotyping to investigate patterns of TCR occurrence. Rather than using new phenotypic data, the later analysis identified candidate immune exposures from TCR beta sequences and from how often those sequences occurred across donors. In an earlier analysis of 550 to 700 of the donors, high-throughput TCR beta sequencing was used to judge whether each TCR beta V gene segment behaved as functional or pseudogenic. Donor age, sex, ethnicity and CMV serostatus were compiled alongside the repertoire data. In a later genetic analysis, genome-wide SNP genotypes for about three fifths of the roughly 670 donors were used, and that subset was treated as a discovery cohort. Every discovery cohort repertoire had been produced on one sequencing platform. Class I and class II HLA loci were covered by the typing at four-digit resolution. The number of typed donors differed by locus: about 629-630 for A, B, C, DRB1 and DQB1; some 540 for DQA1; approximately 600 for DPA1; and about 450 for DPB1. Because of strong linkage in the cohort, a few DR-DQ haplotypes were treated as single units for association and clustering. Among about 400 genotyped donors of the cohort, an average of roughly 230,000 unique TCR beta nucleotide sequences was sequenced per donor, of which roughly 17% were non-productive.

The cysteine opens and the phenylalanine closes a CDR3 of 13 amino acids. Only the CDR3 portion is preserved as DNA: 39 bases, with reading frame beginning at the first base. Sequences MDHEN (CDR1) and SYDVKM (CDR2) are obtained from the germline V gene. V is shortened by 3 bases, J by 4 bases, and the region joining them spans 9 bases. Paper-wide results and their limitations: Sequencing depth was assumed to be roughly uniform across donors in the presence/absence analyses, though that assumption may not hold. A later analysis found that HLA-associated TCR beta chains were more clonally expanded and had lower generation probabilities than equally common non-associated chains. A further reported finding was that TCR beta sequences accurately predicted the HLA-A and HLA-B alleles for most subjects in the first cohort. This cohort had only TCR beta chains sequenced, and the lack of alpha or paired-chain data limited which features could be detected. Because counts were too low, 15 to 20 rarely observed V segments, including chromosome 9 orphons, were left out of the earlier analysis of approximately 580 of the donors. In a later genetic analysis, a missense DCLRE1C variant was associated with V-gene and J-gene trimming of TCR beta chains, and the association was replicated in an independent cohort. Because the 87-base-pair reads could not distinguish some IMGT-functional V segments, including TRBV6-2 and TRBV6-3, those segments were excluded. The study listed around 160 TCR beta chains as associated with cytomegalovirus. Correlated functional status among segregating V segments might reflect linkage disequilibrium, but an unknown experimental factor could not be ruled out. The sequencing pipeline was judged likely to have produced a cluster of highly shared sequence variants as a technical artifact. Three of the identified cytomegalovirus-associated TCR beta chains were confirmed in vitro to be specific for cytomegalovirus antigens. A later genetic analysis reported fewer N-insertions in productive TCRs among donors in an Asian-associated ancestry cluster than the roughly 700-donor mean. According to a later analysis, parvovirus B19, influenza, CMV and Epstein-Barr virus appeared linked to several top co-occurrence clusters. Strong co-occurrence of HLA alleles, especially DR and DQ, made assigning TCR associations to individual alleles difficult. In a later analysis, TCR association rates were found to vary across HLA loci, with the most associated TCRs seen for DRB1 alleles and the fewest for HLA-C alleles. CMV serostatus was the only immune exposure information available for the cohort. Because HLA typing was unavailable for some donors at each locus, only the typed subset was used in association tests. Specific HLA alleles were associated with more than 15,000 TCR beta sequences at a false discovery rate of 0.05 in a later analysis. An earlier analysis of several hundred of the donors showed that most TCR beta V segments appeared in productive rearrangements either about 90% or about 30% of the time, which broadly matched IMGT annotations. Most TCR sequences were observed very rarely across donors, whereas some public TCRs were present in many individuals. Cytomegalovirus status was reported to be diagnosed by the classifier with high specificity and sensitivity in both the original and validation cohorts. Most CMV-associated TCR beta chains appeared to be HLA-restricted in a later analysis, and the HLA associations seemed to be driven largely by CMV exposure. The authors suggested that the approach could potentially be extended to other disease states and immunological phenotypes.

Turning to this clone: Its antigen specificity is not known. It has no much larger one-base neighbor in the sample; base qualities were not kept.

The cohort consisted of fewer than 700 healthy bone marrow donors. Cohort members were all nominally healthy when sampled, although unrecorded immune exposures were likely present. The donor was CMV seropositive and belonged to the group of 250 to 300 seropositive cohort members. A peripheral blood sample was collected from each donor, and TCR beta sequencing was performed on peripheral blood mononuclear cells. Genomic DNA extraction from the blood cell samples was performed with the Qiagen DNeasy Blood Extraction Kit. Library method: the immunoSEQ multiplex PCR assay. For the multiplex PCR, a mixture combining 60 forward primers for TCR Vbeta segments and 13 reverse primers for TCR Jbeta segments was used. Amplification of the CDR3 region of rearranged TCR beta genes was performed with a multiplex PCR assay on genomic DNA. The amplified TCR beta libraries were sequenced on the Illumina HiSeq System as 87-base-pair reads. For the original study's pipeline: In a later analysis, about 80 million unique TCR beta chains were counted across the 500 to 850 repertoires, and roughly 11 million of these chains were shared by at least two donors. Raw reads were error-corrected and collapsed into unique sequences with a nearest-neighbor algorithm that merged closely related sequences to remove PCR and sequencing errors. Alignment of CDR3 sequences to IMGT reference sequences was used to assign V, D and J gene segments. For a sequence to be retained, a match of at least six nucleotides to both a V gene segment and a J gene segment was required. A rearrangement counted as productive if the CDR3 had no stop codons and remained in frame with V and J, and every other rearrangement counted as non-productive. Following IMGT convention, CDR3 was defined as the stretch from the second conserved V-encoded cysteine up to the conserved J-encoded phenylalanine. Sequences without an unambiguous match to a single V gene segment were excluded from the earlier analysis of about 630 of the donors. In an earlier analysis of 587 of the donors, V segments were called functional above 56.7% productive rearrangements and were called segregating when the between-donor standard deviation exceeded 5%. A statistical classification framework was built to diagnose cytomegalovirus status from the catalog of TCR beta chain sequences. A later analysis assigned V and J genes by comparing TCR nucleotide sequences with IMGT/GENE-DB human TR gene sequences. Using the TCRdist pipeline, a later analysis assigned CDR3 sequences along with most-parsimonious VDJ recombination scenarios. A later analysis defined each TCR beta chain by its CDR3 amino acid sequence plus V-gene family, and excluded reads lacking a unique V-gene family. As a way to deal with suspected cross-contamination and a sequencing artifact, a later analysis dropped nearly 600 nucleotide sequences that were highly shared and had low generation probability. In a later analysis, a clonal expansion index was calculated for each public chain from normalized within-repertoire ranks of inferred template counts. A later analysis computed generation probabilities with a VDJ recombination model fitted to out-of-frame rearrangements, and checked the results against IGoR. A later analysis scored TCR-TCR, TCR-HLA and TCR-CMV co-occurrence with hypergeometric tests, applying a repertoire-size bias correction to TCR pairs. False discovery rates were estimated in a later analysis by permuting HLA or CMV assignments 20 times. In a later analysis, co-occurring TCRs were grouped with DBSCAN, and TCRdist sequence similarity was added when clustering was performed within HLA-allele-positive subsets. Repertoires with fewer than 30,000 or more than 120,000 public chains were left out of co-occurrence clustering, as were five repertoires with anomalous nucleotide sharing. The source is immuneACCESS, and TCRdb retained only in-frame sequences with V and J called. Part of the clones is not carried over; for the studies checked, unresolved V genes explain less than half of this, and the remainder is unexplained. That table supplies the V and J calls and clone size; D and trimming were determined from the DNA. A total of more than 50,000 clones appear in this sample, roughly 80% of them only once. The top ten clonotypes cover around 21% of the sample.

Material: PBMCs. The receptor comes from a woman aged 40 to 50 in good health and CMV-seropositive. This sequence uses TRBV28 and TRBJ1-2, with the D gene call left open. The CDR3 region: CASSLSGGYGYTF. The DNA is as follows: TGTGCCAGCAGTTTGTCTGGAGGCTATGGCTACACCTTC.